Considering frequency, the clone carrying this T cell receptor (beta chain) is medium-sized. The antigen remains undetermined. TRB was amplified from roughly 270 ng of peripheral blood genomic DNA per sample. This record belongs to a study of T cell clusters in autoimmune cytopenias. At the level of the study: Per sample, median TRB depth was approximately 52,000 reads, yielding a median roughly 2,000 distinct clonotypes. Findings of the study overall: Clustering suggested that physiological T cell clusters were missing in primary autoimmune cytopenia patients.

Germline assignment: CDR1 MNHEY and CDR2 SVGEGT. This CDR3 contains 18 residues. Multiplex touch-down PCR amplified TRB using TRB-A and TRB-B pools in one tube. TCRdb re-analyzed the multiplex PCR reads; it lists each CDR3 protein once, without DNA. The specimen's table records 1,500 to 2,000 distinct CDR3 sequences. The source material was peripheral blood. The chain is built from TRBV6-2 or TRBV6-3 and TRBJ2-1. The sequence came from a human donor with an autoimmune cytopenia or autoimmune hepatitis (not recorded which). CDR3 amino acids: CASSYSPLYSRVRNEQFF.